One sample yielded the 13 T cell receptor beta chains listed below, sequenced in a study of cytomegalovirus exposure and HLA in healthy donors. The data were produced by immunoSEQ multiplex PCR, yet TCRdb's version contains in-frame clones alone and is incomplete. The sample has 110,000 to 150,000 clones; roughly 86% are singletons. Sequencing was done on a sample of PBMCs. These receptors all stem from a woman younger than 45 in good health and CMV-seronegative.

The V and J genes are TRBV30 and TRBJ2-5; D might be TRBD2 (6 bases). Germline CDR1 and CDR2: GTSNPN and SVGIG (reference sequence). The CDR3 contains 14 residues. Trimming removed 5 bases at V and 7 bases at J, with 20 bases between. CDR3 DNA: TGTGCCTGGGGCCGGGGCGGGGACCTAGGGACCCAGTACTTC. This translates into CAWGRGGDLGTQYF. Drawing the rest from reference TRBV30 and TRBJ2-5, the complete variable domain is SQTIHQWPATLVQPVGSPLSLECTVEGTSNPNLYWYRQAAGRGLQLLFYSVGIGQISSEVPQNLSASRPQDRQFILSSKKLLLSDSGFYLCAWGRGGDLGTQYFGPGTRLLVL.

The rearrangement links TRBV28 to TRBJ2-7, with 8 bases fitting TRBD1. Per the germline V gene, CDR1 is MDHEN and CDR2 is SYDVKM. V was clipped by 4 bases and J by 12 bases; unmatched bases: 8. The CDR3 spans 12 residues. The CDR3 spells CASSYPAGTGYF. CDR3 sequence (DNA): TGTGCCAGCAGTTACCCAGCCGGGACAGGGTACTTC.

The rearrangement links TRBV5-1 to TRBJ1-2; D ambiguous. This CDR3 spans 15 amino acids. Germline loops: CDR1 SGHRS, CDR2 YFSETQ. V was pared by 0 bases and J by 4 bases, with 13 bases between. In DNA form, the CDR3 reads TGCGCCAGCAGCTTGGATACGGGATCCCTCTATGGCTACACCTTC. It yields the protein CASSLDTGSLYGYTF.

A single count supports this clone. V gene TRBV11-2 combines with J gene TRBJ1-1; D is ambiguous. V gave up 5 bases and J gave up 4 bases, with 17 bases separating them. Looked up from germline, CDR1 is SGHAT and CDR2 is FQNNGV. This CDR3 is built from 15 residues. The CDR3 coding sequence is TGTGCCAGCAGCCACAGCAGTCCAACCGGCACTGAAGCTTTCTTT. Residues: CASSHSSPTGTEAFF.

The chain uses TRBV5-1 and TRBJ2-5, with 8 bases that match TRBD2. Germline CDR1 reads SGHRS; CDR2 reads YFSETQ. There are 14 residues in the CDR3. With 2 bases clipped from V and 4 bases from J, the junction kept 4 bases outside the gene matches. CDR3 residues: CASSFGGARETQYF. CDR3 bases: TGCGCCAGCAGCTTCGGGGGGGCGAGAGAGACCCAGTACTTC.

V usage is TRBV5-1 and J usage is TRBJ2-5; possible D gene TRBD1, 5 bases. Per the germline V gene, CDR1 is SGHRS and CDR2 is YFSETQ. CDR3 length equals 14 residues. Trimming took off 0 bases at V and 5 bases at J, with 11 bases between the two ends. The CDR3 bases are TGCGCCAGCAGCTTGGGGGCAGGGCCGGAGACCCAGTACTTC. It is translated as CASSLGAGPETQYF.

The chain uses TRBV19 and TRBJ1-2; no clear D gene. The CDR3 runs 12 residues. Trimming removed 3 bases at V and 3 bases at J, with 5 bases between. CDR1 and CDR2 from the germline V gene are LNHDA and SQIVND (reference sequence). CDR3 protein: CASSMQDYGYTF. The DNA of the CDR3 is TGTGCCAGTAGTATGCAGGACTATGGCTACACCTTC.

This chain connects TRBV9 to TRBJ2-7, with 9 bases lining up with TRBD1. CDR3 length: 15 amino acids. The trim removed 1 base at V and 6 bases at J, leaving 8 bases unmatched. Germline V gene data show CDR1 as SGDLS and CDR2 as YYNGEE. CDR3 in amino acids: CASSVTGTGFGEQYF. Written as DNA, the CDR3 is TGTGCCAGCAGCGTAACCGGGACAGGGTTTGGCGAGCAGTACTTC.

This chain uses TRBV11-2 with TRBJ2-5; the D gene is possibly TRBD1 (6 bases). Germline CDR1 and CDR2: SGHAT and FQNNGV. V shed 0 bases and J shed 5 bases, with 13 bases lying between them. There are 15 residues in the CDR3. The DNA for the CDR3 is TGTGCCAGCAGCTTAGAGGGCAGGGGATGGGAGACCCAGTACTTC. Its protein is CASSLEGRGWETQYF. The full variable domain, with the rest looked up from reference TRBV11-2 and TRBJ2-5, is EAGVAQSPRYKIIEKRQSVAFWCNPISGHATLYWYQQILGQGPKLLIQFQNNGVVDDSQLPKDRFSAERLKGVDSTLKIQPAKLEDSAVYLCASSLEGRGWETQYFGPGTRLLVL.

This clone was observed a single time. V and J are TRBV28 and TRBJ2-2; 7 positions agree with TRBD1. The CDR3 totals 15 residues. The germline V gene has CDR1 MDHEN and CDR2 SYDVKM. V dropped 3 bases and J dropped 0; count of bases not matched to a gene: 1. CDR3 nucleotides: TGTGCCAGCAGTTTCGGGACAGCGAACACCGGGGAGCTGTTTTTT. Its translation is CASSFGTANTGELFF.

The gene calls are TRBV5-1 and TRBJ2-7, with 7 bases aligning to TRBD1. V was clipped by 2 bases and J by 3 bases; unmatched bases: 5. The germline V gene has CDR1 SGHRS and CDR2 YFSETQ. The CDR3 is 14 residues long. CDR3 region: CASSFRQGLYEQYF. As DNA, the CDR3 is TGCGCCAGCAGCTTCAGACAGGGTCTCTACGAGCAGTACTTC.

The chain combines TRBV5-1 with TRBJ1-1; possible D gene TRBD1, 5 bases. Deletions cut 0 bases from V and 2 bases from J, with 11 bases between. This CDR3 is built from 15 residues. The germline V gene has CDR1 SGHRS and CDR2 YFSETQ. DNA for the CDR3: TGCGCCAGCAGCTTGGATTGGGGCAGCAACACTGAAGCTTTCTTT. Translating it yields CASSLDWGSNTEAFF. The full variable domain, its missing parts supplied by reference TRBV5-1 and TRBJ1-1, is KAGVTQTPRYLIKTRGQQVTLSCSPISGHRSVSWYQQTPGQGLQFLFEYFSETQRNKGNFPGRFSGRQFSNSRSEMNVSTLELGDSALYLCASSLDWGSNTEAFFGQGTRLTVV.

The J gene is TRBJ2-7, the V gene TRBV4-2; D is perhaps TRBD1 (6 bases). Germline V gene sequence: CDR1 LGHNA, CDR2 YNFKEQ. This CDR3 comprises 15 residues. V lost 5 bases to trimming and J lost 5 bases, with 19 bases between them. The CDR3 spells CASSETGTRFDEQYF. In DNA form, the CDR3 reads TGTGCCAGCAGCGAGACCGGGACAAGGTTCGACGAGCAGTACTTC.